The 10 T cell receptor beta chains below were found in one sample sequenced in a study of human T cells and chemical hapten exposure (dated by TCRdb to the early 2020s). In the paper's terms, the time point label means: patch test 2, 6 weeks after DPC sensitization. The meaning of the sample's treatment or condition label: therapeutic diphenylcyclopropenone sensitization with weekly scalp DPC. Receptor amplification or capture employed RACE. Instrument on record: NextSeq 500. TCRdb cleaned the public reads at Q25 with fastp, built clones with MiXCR and kept in-frame beta chains. Each CDR3 protein appears once, grouped with its most common genes and DNA. In all, the sample holds about 84,000 distinct CDR3 sequences, and about 10% of those were seen once. The ten largest clones capture 4.5% to 5% of the sample. The sequenced sample was whole blood, obtained in connection with sensitization to the hapten diphenylcyclopropenone (DPC). The receptors come from a woman between 45 and 65 years old with alopecia areata. Some clones in this sample may be carry-over from other donors' samples.

This clonotype has only a few counts. The V call is TRBV6-5, the J call TRBJ2-3; D is uncertain. The CDR3 has 13 amino acids. The germline V gene has CDR1 MNHEY and CDR2 SVGAGI. With 5 bases removed from V and 6 bases from J, the gap between germline ends came to 12 bases. The CDR3 reads CASSRPTRDTQYF. Written as DNA, the CDR3 is TGTGCCAGCAGTCGGCCCACACGGGATACGCAGTATTTT.

This clonotype occurred many times. The V call is TRBV7-2, the J call TRBJ2-7; TRBD2 aligns across 10 bases. The junction had 11 bases not matched to a gene; V was cut back by 1 base and J by 2 bases. The CDR3 is 18 residues long. Germline CDR1 is SGHTA and CDR2 is FQGNSA. In DNA form, the CDR3 reads TGTGCCAGCAGCTTAGTTTCAGCGGGAGGGCCTTTAGCCTACGAGCAGTACTTC. Its protein is CASSLVSAGGPLAYEQYF.

The chain uses TRBV5-5 and TRBJ2-1, with D hard to call. This CDR3 is 13 amino acids long. Germline values: CDR1 SGHKS, CDR2 YYEKEE (reference sequence). V lost 1 base and J 6 bases, leaving 8 bases between the germline ends. In DNA form, the CDR3 reads TGTGCCAGCAGCTTGTTACTAATCAATGAGCAGTTCTTC. The encoded protein is CASSLLLINEQFF.

In this sample, this clonotype turned up many times. The gene calls are TRBV29-1 and TRBJ2-1; a possible D gene is TRBD2 (5 bases). Deletions cut 7 bases from V and 6 bases from J, with 22 bases between. Germline lookup yields CDR1 SQVTM and CDR2 ANQGSEA. The CDR3 length is 15 residues. For the CDR3, the DNA is TGCAGCGCACGACTTGTGGGGAGTGTGGCCAATGAGCAGTTCTTC. It is translated as CSARLVGSVANEQFF.

J is TRBJ2-7 and V is TRBV12-3 or TRBV12-4; 12 bases agree with TRBD1. V was pared by 3 bases and J by 6 bases, with 9 bases of the junction left unmatched. The CDR3 is 16 residues long. The CDR3 nucleotides are TGTGCCAGCAGTTTTGGGACAGGGGGCATTCCGGCCGAGCAGTACTTC. This gives the protein CASSFGTGGIPAEQYF.

There are many counts of this clonotype. The rearrangement uses TRBV10-3 and TRBJ1-1; D perhaps matches TRBD1 (5 bases). Germline V gives CDR1 ENHRY, CDR2 SYGVKD. Trimming left V 4 bases short and J 0 bases short, with 6 bases between. The CDR3 is made up of 13 amino acids. The CDR3, as DNA: TGTGCCATCAGTGGACAGCTGAACACTGAAGCTTTCTTT. Translated, it gives CAISGQLNTEAFF.

This clonotype was picked up many times. The chain is built from TRBV6-6 and TRBJ2-7, with TRBD2 matching over 14 bases. The germline gives CDR1 MNHNY, CDR2 SVGAGI (reference sequence). Trimming took 5 bases from V and 4 from J; bases not matched to a gene: 10. The CDR3 runs to 17 residues. The chain's CDR3 is CASSPGTSGRGLYEQYF. The CDR3 DNA reads TGTGCCAGCAGTCCCGGGACTAGCGGGAGAGGCCTGTACGAGCAGTACTTC.

To note about this clonotype: A read error may explain this, as a much larger clone is one base away. The chain links TRBV20-1 to TRBJ2-4, with TRBD2 matching 7 bases. The trim removed 0 bases at V and 7 bases at J, leaving 3 bases unmatched. The CDR3 sequence is 13 residues long. The V gene's germline CDR1 is DFQATT and CDR2 SNEGSKA (reference sequence). CDR3 amino acids: CSARDLAVNIQYF. The DNA of the CDR3 is TGCAGTGCTAGAGATCTAGCGGTTAACATTCAGTACTTC.

This clonotype was seen at least ten times. The rearrangement uses TRBV19 and TRBJ2-3, with TRBD1 identical over 9 bases. From germline, CDR1 is LNHDA and CDR2 SQIVND (reference sequence). Trimming cost V 5 bases and J 3 bases; bases outside gene matches: 12. This CDR3 spans 17 amino acids. Here the CDR3 reads CASSPTSGTGWTDTQYF. CDR3 nucleotide sequence: TGTGCCAGTAGTCCCACCTCCGGGACAGGGTGGACAGATACGCAGTATTTT.

This clonotype was observed at least ten times. This chain joins TRBV4-1 and TRBJ2-7; the match to TRBD1 covers 10 bases. The CDR3 is made up of 16 amino acids. From germline, CDR1 is MGHRA and CDR2 YSYEKL. The J segment lost 2 bases and the V segment lost 4 bases, leaving 8 bases of the junction unmatched. The CDR3 DNA follows: TGCGCCAGCAGCCTTATGGGACAGGGGTTACCCTACGAGCAGTACTTC. Translation gives CASSLMGQGLPYEQYF.